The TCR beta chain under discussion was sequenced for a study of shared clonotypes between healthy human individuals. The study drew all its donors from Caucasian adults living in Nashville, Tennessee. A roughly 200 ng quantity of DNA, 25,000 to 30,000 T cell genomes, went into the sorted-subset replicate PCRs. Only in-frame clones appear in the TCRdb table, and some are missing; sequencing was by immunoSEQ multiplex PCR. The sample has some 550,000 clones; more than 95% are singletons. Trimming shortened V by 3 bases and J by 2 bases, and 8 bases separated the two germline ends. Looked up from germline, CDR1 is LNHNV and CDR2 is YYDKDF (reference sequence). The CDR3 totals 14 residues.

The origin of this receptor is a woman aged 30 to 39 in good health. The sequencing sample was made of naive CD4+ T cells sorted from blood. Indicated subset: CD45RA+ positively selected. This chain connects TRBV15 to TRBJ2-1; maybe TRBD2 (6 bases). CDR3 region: CATSSSGAYNEQFF. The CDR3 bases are TGTGCCACCAGCAGTAGCGGAGCCTACAATGAGCAGTTCTTC.